What follows is one T cell receptor beta chain and its context. Its antigen is unknown. The data belong to a study of CD8 T cells in Susac syndrome. Peripheral blood CD8+ and CD4+ T cells were profiled by TCR beta sequencing. The multiple sclerosis controls were treatment-naive patients with relapsing-remitting disease that was stable or active. The CDR3 covers 13 residues. Germline V CDR1 and CDR2: LGHNT, FRNRAP. V dropped 7 bases and J dropped 3 bases, with 11 bases sitting between them. Study results and limitations: The study's TCR sequencing and HLA analysis covered a relatively small number of individuals, and the study acknowledged this.

Random hexamers were used to reverse transcribe roughly 0.5 to 1 ug of RNA. Amplification of TCR beta CDR3 used immunoSEQ multiplex PCR across 54 Vbeta and 13 Jbeta. Each CDR3 protein is one row after TCRdb ran MiXCR on the immunoSEQ multiplex PCR reads. The table lists about 150,000 distinct CDR3 sequences, roughly 94% of them singletons. The origin of this receptor is a human donor with multiple sclerosis. Sequencing was performed on CD8+ T cells from PBMCs. This chain connects TRBV12-5 to TRBJ2-3, with D uncertain. CDR3 nucleotide sequence: TGTGCTAGTGCTCCTGCCGCGACAGATACGCAGTATTTT. This codes for CASAPAATDTQYF.